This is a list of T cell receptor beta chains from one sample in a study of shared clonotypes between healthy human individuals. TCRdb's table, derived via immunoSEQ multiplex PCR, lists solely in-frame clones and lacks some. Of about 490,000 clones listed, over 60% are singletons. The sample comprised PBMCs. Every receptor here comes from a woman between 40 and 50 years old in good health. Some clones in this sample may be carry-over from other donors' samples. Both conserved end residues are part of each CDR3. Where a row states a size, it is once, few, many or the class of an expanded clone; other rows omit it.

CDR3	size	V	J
CASSGLAGFQETQYF	NA	TRBV6-5	TRBJ2-5
CASKEGWAGELFF	NA	TRBV2	TRBJ2-2
CASSEAGGHEKLFF	NA	TRBV25-1	TRBJ1-4
CASSKLDRARTQYF	NA	TRBV5-8	TRBJ2-5
CASSEATSRVDGYTF	NA	TRBV6-1	TRBJ1-2
CASSTPSGTYNEQFF	NA	TRBV28	TRBJ2-1
CASRSKREGTYEQYF	NA	TRBV11-2	TRBJ2-7
CASSDTGIVGTVGGMGGNIQYF	NA	TRBV10-2	TRBJ2-4
CASSDDGTTAPYEQYF	NA	TRBV2	TRBJ2-7
CTTSRDRGSYEQYF	NA	TRBV15	TRBJ2-7
CASSDEVENTGELFF	few	TRBV6-1	TRBJ2-2
CASSWDSQETQYF	many	TRBV25-1	TRBJ2-5
CASSPISGSGANYGYTF	NA	TRBV7-9	TRBJ1-2
CASSPDTNNEQFF	NA	TRBV11-2	TRBJ2-1
CASSLRSQGSGTGELFF	NA	TRBV28	TRBJ2-2
CASSLAGTANNEQFF	NA	TRBV7-2	TRBJ2-1
CASSPSGFQFYNEQFF	NA	TRBV7-3	TRBJ2-1
CASSPPGHNEKLFF	few	TRBV7-2	TRBJ1-4
CASSSGVGLYEQYF	once	TRBV11-2	TRBJ2-7
CASSSQPNRGENEQYF	NA	TRBV5-1	TRBJ2-7
CASSYAGTDNSPLHF	NA	TRBV6-5	TRBJ1-6
CASSPGTGGRGYTF	NA	TRBV9	TRBJ1-2
CASSSSLDTDTQYF	NA	TRBV5-4	TRBJ2-3
CASSPGLAGGRTDTQYF	NA	TRBV5-1	TRBJ2-3
CASSLGPGLAGSYEQYF	NA	TRBV5-1	TRBJ2-7
CASSQTGLSNEQFF	NA	TRBV4-1	TRBJ2-1
CASSLDRVRAFF	NA	TRBV5-1	TRBJ1-1
CASTYRDRVYQPQHF	NA	TRBV9	TRBJ1-5
CASSRRGEQYF	NA	TRBV7-8	TRBJ2-7
CAWSVLFGYQGDAEAFF	NA	TRBV30	TRBJ1-1
CSVDEREFRTDTQYF	NA	TRBV29-1	TRBJ2-3
CASSRQGYTEAFF	NA	TRBV14	TRBJ1-1
CASSLTGMATEAFF	NA	TRBV2	TRBJ1-1
CACKEGQGHQPQHF	NA	TRBV30	TRBJ1-5
CAWTPASQTGRYEQYF	NA	TRBV30	TRBJ2-7
CAFAGFEQYF	NA	TRBV30	TRBJ2-7
CASSFDGRAYNEQFF	few	TRBV7-2	TRBJ2-1
CASRPTGGLSNEQFF	NA	TRBV6-6	TRBJ2-1
CASSDAGRNTGELFF	NA	TRBV5-4	TRBJ2-2
CASSPWDSRSTQYF	NA	TRBV5-4	TRBJ2-5
CASSLEDRGYEQYF	NA	TRBV5-1	TRBJ2-7
CASSDRGGGQPQHF	NA	TRBV6-1	TRBJ1-5
CASSREGHGEKLFF	NA	TRBV6-1	TRBJ1-4
CASSLVQGQPQHF	NA	TRBV13	TRBJ1-5
CASSRQGATDTGELFF	NA	TRBV11-3	TRBJ2-2
CASSSTYCEQYF	few	TRBV11-3	TRBJ2-7
CASSPGGGNTGELFF	few	TRBV12-5	TRBJ2-2
CASSPRGRAFISYEQYF	NA	TRBV28	TRBJ2-7
CASSDSTPGEETQYF	NA	TRBV6-4	TRBJ2-5
CASSASGGEPFF	few	TRBV2	TRBJ2-2
CASSSGQGAHEQYF	NA	TRBV28	TRBJ2-7
CASSEYQGRNTEAFF	few	TRBV2	TRBJ1-1
CASSITPARLPNQPQHF	NA	TRBV7-2	TRBJ1-5
CASRSGQGNTEAFF	few	TRBV2	TRBJ1-1
CATEGSDETQYF	NA	TRBV2	TRBJ2-5
CASSHIPGQPAAFF	NA	TRBV14	TRBJ1-1
CASSDPRTGQETQYF	NA	TRBV25-1	TRBJ2-5
CASSLSGPREQYF	NA	TRBV7-2	TRBJ2-7
CASSLMGGLSGNTIYF	NA	TRBV5-4	TRBJ1-3